This passage covers 26 T cell receptor beta chains from one sample sequenced in a study of shared T cell receptors in the human thymus. Here immunoSEQ multiplex PCR was the method, and the copy in TCRdb shows in-frame clones only, minus some. The sample holds hundreds of thousands of clones; approximately 85% are singletons and the top ten take over 0.008%. These sequences were also reported in another study, on human thymus T cells.

Material for sequencing was thymocytes. The receptors stem from a girl younger than two with a congenital heart defect.

Only one count was recorded for this clone. An end of the junction differs from the germline gene, which may be a read error. V is TRBV7-7 and J is TRBJ2-7; 10 bases map to TRBD2. This CDR3 is 15 amino acids long. Germline CDR1 reads SSHAT; CDR2 reads FNYEAQ (reference sequence). The CDR3, as DNA: TGTGCTAGCAGCTTAGGATCTAGCGGGGGCTACGAGCAGTACTTC. It specifies CASSLGSSGGYEQYF.

The rearrangement links TRBV5-1 to TRBJ1-6; D possibly corresponds to TRBD1 (6 bases). Germline CDR1 SGHRS, CDR2 YFSETQ. Trimming removed 0 bases from V and 8 bases from J, with 15 bases in between. CDR3 size: 16 residues. This chain's CDR3 is CASSLAKRTEDSPLHF. Here the CDR3 DNA reads TGCGCCAGCAGCTTGGCAAAGAGGACAGAGGATTCACCCCTCCACTTT. The entire variable domain, with the rest obtained from reference TRBV5-1 and TRBJ1-6, is as follows: KAGVTQTPRYLIKTRGQQVTLSCSPISGHRSVSWYQQTPGQGLQFLFEYFSETQRNKGNFPGRFSGRQFSNSRSEMNVSTLELGDSALYLCASSLAKRTEDSPLHFGNGTRLTVT.

J is TRBJ1-1 and V is TRBV2; D is ambiguous. There are 14 residues in the CDR3. From germline, CDR1 is SNHLY and CDR2 FYNNEI. With 6 bases removed from V and 5 bases from J, the gap between germline ends came to 16 bases. The CDR3 bases are TGTGCCAGCAGAGCGGGGTGGGAACATACTGAAGCTTTCTTT. Translation gives CASRAGWEHTEAFF.

The chain links TRBV9 to TRBJ1-2; D remains unclear. The CDR3 sequence is 15 residues long. CDR1 and CDR2 from the germline V gene are SGDLS and YYNGEE. The ends were cut back, 0 bases at V and 4 bases at J, with 13 bases in the middle. The CDR3: CASSVEKQALYGYTF. DNA for the CDR3: TGTGCCAGCAGCGTAGAAAAGCAGGCTCTCTATGGCTACACCTTC.

As for this clone: An end of the junction differs from the germline gene, which may be a read error. Distinct nucleotide sequences in the sample also encode this CDR3. The gene calls are TRBV2 and TRBJ1-6; D is ambiguous. The CDR3 totals 13 residues. Germline CDR1 reads SNHLY; CDR2 reads FYNNEI. Here the CDR3 DNA reads TGTGCCAGCAACCTGTCTAATAATTCCCCCCTCCACTTT. The encoded protein is CASNLSNNSPLHF. The full variable domain, its missing parts supplied by reference TRBV2 and TRBJ1-6, is EPEVTQTPSHQVTQMGQEVILRCVPISNHLYFYWYRQILGQKVEFLVSFYNNEISEKSEIFDDQFSVERPDGSNFTLKIRSTKLEDSAMYFCASNLSNNSPLHFGNGTRLTVT.

The sample holds one count of this clone. This rearrangement joins TRBV28 to TRBJ2-5; tentatively, D is TRBD1 (6 bases). This CDR3 is 15 amino acids long. From germline, CDR1 is MDHEN and CDR2 SYDVKM. V was clipped by 2 bases and J by 5 bases, with 15 bases between them. The CDR3 bases are TGTGCCAGCAGTTTAGGGCTTCAGGGGCCGGAGACCCAGTACTTC. Encoded protein: CASSLGLQGPETQYF.

V usage is TRBV5-1 and J usage is TRBJ2-7, with a possible D match to TRBD1 (6 bases). The CDR3 is 17 residues long. Germline V gives CDR1 SGHRS, CDR2 YFSETQ. Trimming took off 5 bases at V and 1 base at J, with 22 bases between the two ends. In DNA, the CDR3 is TGCGCCAGCAGTTTTGGGGAAAGGACAGCCCCATCCTACGAGCAGTACTTC. Encoded protein: CASSFGERTAPSYEQYF.

The CDR3 region has the DNA TGTGCCAGCAGCTTGACAGGGAGAACTGAAGCTTTCTTT. It specifies CASSLTGRTEAFF. The chain recombines TRBV5-4 with TRBJ1-1, with D tentatively TRBD1 (6 bases). Germline CDR1 is SGHNT and CDR2 is YYREEE (reference sequence). This CDR3 has 13 residues. The germline V and J ends were trimmed by 1 base and 5 bases, with 9 bases remaining between them.

The genes are TRBV6-1 and TRBJ1-1; maybe TRBD1 (6 bases). Trimming stripped 5 bases from V and 3 bases from J, with 13 bases between. The CDR3 runs to 14 residues. Germline V gene data show CDR1 as MNHNS and CDR2 as SASEGT. The chain's CDR3 is CASSTGSGDTEAFF. The CDR3 DNA reads TGTGCCAGCAGTACAGGGAGTGGAGACACTGAAGCTTTCTTT.

In this sample, this clone turned up a few times. The rearrangement joins TRBV9 to TRBJ2-5, with D maybe TRBD1 (6 bases). The germline gives CDR1 SGDLS, CDR2 YYNGEE. V lost 4 bases and J lost 5, with 15 bases in between. CDR3 length equals 14 residues. The CDR3 nucleotides read TGTGCCAGCAGCCCCCATGGTCAGGGGGAGACCCAGTACTTC. It yields the protein CASSPHGQGETQYF.

The chain recombines TRBV5-6 with TRBJ2-1, with 8 positions matching TRBD1. The CDR3 covers 14 residues. With V trimmed by 3 bases and J by 8 bases, 7 bases remained unmatched. In germline, CDR1 is SGHDT, CDR2 YYEEEE. CDR3: CASSSRTGRDEQFF. CDR3 coding DNA: TGTGCCAGCAGCTCCCGGACAGGGCGGGATGAGCAGTTCTTC.

This clone was found once. The CDR3 loop is CASSIPSQGARGYTF. In nucleotides, the CDR3 is TGTGCCAGTAGTATTCCATCACAGGGGGCGCGGGGCTACACCTTC. This chain joins TRBV19 and TRBJ1-2; 9 bases match TRBD1. The CDR3 loop spans 15 amino acids. Unmatched junction bases numbered 10, after V lost 3 bases and J lost 8 bases. Germline V gives CDR1 LNHDA, CDR2 SQIVND (reference sequence).

The J gene is TRBJ1-1, the V gene TRBV28, with D uncertain. V was trimmed by 6 bases and J by 8 bases, leaving 13 bases between them. The CDR3 runs 12 residues. Germline lookup yields CDR1 MDHEN and CDR2 SYDVKM. The CDR3 spells CASSPVGIEAFF. The DNA of the CDR3 is TGTGCCAGCAGCCCCGTCGGGATAGAAGCTTTCTTT.

V is TRBV27 and J is TRBJ2-7; tentative D call: TRBD1 (6 bases). CDR3 length: 13 amino acids. V was pared by 5 bases and J by 6 bases, with 14 bases between. From germline, CDR1 is MNHEY and CDR2 SMNVEV (reference sequence). The CDR3 DNA reads TGTGCCAGCAGTCCCCCGTCAGGGGTCGAGCAGTACTTC. Residues: CASSPPSGVEQYF.

The chain recombines TRBV10-3 with TRBJ2-7; TRBD1 matches 10 bases. In germline, CDR1 is ENHRY, CDR2 SYGVKD. This CDR3 has 16 residues. Trimming removed 6 bases from V and 0 bases from J; junction bases left unmatched: 8. The CDR3 loop is CAIRNRQGASSYEQYF. In DNA form, the CDR3 reads TGTGCCATCAGGAATAGACAGGGGGCAAGCTCCTACGAGCAGTACTTC.

The genes are TRBV5-6 and TRBJ1-4, with TRBD1 matching 10 bases. The CDR3 consists of 17 residues. Germline V lookup: CDR1 SGHDT, CDR2 YYEEEE. The ends lost 3 bases at V and 7 bases at J; junction bases unmatched: 12. The CDR3 nucleotides are TGTGCCAGCAGCTCTACCGGGACAGGGGACAAGGGTGAAAAACTGTTTTTT. It translates to CASSSTGTGDKGEKLFF.

This chain uses TRBV27 with TRBJ2-2, with D perhaps TRBD1 (5 bases). This CDR3 contains 15 residues. CDR1 is MNHEY, CDR2 SMNVEV, per germline (reference sequence). V was shortened by 0 bases and J by 8 bases, with 13 bases between the two germline ends. The CDR3 DNA reads TGTGCCAGCAGTTTATCTCTAACAGGTTTTGGGGAGCTGTTTTTT. This encodes CASSLSLTGFGELFF.

This rearrangement joins TRBV9 to TRBJ1-1; D unclear. V was cut by 0 bases and J by 3 bases, with 9 bases left in between. Germline CDR1 reads SGDLS; CDR2 reads YYNGEE. CDR3 size: 14 residues. CDR3 DNA: TGTGCCAGCAGCGTAGGGAACGGAGACACTGAAGCTTTCTTT. Its translation: CASSVGNGDTEAFF.

This chain joins TRBV7-9 and TRBJ1-4, with D perhaps TRBD1 (6 bases). Germline CDR1 SEHNR, CDR2 FQNEAQ (reference sequence). With 5 bases removed from V and 7 bases from J, the gap between germline ends came to 17 bases. This CDR3 spans 15 amino acids. Here the CDR3 reads CASSLSGGQSEKLFF. In DNA form, the CDR3 reads TGTGCCAGCAGCCTTTCCGGGGGGCAGAGTGAAAAACTGTTTTTT.

This clone appeared a few times. The J gene is TRBJ2-1, the V gene TRBV29-1; 8 bases map to TRBD1. This CDR3 contains 13 residues. The ends lost 6 bases at V and 7 bases at J; junction bases unmatched: 8. From germline, CDR1 is SQVTM and CDR2 ANQGSEA. CDR3 loop: CSVRQGQKNEQFF. CDR3 nucleotide sequence: TGCAGCGTCCGACAGGGGCAAAAAAATGAGCAGTTCTTC.

The rearrangement uses TRBV5-4 and TRBJ2-3, with 8 nucleotides matching TRBD2. The CDR3 is 18 residues long. Germline V gene sequence: CDR1 SGHNT, CDR2 YYREEE (reference sequence). The V segment lost 2 bases and the J segment 6 bases; nucleotides outside the gene matches: 17. The CDR3 here is CASSFSNQRGTYMDTQYF. The CDR3 region has the DNA TGTGCCAGCAGCTTTTCAAACCAGCGGGGGACCTATATGGATACGCAGTATTTT.

This chain uses TRBV11-3 with TRBJ1-3; D uncertain. Per germline, CDR1 SGHNT and CDR2 YENEEA. V lost 5 bases to trimming and J lost 0 bases, with 8 bases between them. CDR3 length equals 14 residues. CDR3 residues: CASSPDTSGNTIYF. For the CDR3, the DNA is TGTGCCAGCAGCCCAGACACCTCTGGAAACACCATATATTTT.

The CDR3 loop reads CASSTTGGVYGYTF. The CDR3 DNA reads TGTGCCAGCAGCACGACAGGGGGCGTCTATGGCTACACCTTC. The V and J genes are TRBV11-2 and TRBJ1-2, with 10 bases aligning to TRBD1. In germline, CDR1 is SGHAT, CDR2 FQNNGV. This CDR3 has 14 amino acids. The V and J ends lost 5 bases and 4 bases, in that order; junction bases with no gene match: 4.

The chain carries TRBV7-6 and TRBJ2-2, with no clear D. V lost 7 bases and J 0 bases, leaving 9 bases between the germline ends. Germline V lookup: CDR1 SGHVS, CDR2 FNYEAQ. The CDR3 extends over 14 amino acids. In nucleotides, the CDR3 is TGTGCCAGCACCCTAGGAGCGAACACCGGGGAGCTGTTTTTT. Amino acids: CASTLGANTGELFF.

This clone was picked up one time. The chain couples TRBV4-1 to TRBJ2-7; 9 bases agree with TRBD1. Germline assignment: CDR1 MGHRA and CDR2 YSYEKL. The CDR3 covers 17 residues. V shed 1 base, J shed 5 bases, and the junction held 12 bases outside the gene matches. Here the CDR3 reads CASSQAVWDRVPDEQYF. Written as DNA, the CDR3 is TGCGCCAGCAGCCAAGCAGTTTGGGACAGGGTTCCCGACGAGCAGTACTTC.

The chain has TRBV27 and TRBJ2-3; D is perhaps TRBD1 (6 bases). In germline, CDR1 is MNHEY, CDR2 SMNVEV (reference sequence). With 5 bases removed from V and 4 bases from J, the gap between germline ends came to 25 bases. The length of the CDR3 is 18 residues. The CDR3 DNA reads TGTGCCAGCAGTCCAGGGACACTGGACGTGTGTTGTGCAGATACGCAGTATTTT. Amino acid sequence: CASSPGTLDVCCADTQYF.